Sequencing of this T cell receptor beta chain was carried out in a study of beta chain features in type 1 diabetes. Study observations and caveats: More deletions and fewer insertions at VDJ junctions were seen in type 1 diabetes patients. The question of HLA type influencing TCRB rearrangement was one that remained unresolved here.

A word on this clone: Its antigen is unknown.

The germline V gene has CDR1 SQVTM and CDR2 ANQGSEA. Trimming removed 4 bases from V and 9 bases from J; junction bases left unmatched: 9. The CDR3 loop spans 13 amino acids. The study reverse transcribed the entire isolated RNA, so it sequenced expressed TCRB transcripts. Clones were read by immunoSEQ multiplex PCR, and TCRdb kept only the in-frame ones, dropping some. The table lists 130,000 to 150,000 clones, around 51% of them singletons. This clonotype was sampled from a man between 18 and 29 years old in good health. The V gene is TRBV29-1, the J gene TRBJ1-2, with 9 bases matching TRBD1. Sequenced: Tregs from blood. The CDR3 DNA reads TGCAGCGTTGCCCCGGGACAGGGAGACAGCTACACCTTC. Translated: CSVAPGQGDSYTF.